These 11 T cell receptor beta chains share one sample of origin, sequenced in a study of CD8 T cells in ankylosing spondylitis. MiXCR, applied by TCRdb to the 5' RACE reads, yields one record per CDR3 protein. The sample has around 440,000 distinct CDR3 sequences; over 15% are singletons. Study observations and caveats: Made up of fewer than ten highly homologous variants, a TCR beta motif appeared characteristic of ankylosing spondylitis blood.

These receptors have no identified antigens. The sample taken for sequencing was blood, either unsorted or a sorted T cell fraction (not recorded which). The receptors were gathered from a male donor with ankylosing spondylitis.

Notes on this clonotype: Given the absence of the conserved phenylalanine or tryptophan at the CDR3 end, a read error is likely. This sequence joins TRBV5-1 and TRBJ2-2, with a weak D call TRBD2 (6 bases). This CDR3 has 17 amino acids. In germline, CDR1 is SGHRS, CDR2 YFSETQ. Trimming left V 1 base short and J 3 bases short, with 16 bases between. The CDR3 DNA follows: TGCGCCAGCAGCTTGCTTGTCTTGGGGGGATACACCGGGGAGCTGTTTTTA. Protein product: CASSLLVLGGYTGELFL.

The CDR3 nucleotides read TGTGCCAGCAGTTCAAGTAATCCTAGCGGGTGGACTCACGAGCAGTACTTC. This sequence encodes CASSSSNPSGWTHEQYF. The chain couples TRBV27 to TRBJ2-7; 8 nucleotides line up with TRBD2. The CDR3 runs to 17 residues. Germline V gene lookup returns CDR1 MNHEY and CDR2 SMNVEV (reference sequence). J lost 5 bases, V lost 4 bases, and 16 bases had no gene match.

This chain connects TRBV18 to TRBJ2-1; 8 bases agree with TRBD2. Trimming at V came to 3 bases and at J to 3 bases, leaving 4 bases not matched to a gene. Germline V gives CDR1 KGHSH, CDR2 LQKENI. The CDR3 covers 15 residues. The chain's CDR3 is CASSPDSGIYNEQFF. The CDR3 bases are TGTGCCAGCTCACCCGATAGCGGGATCTACAATGAGCAGTTCTTC.

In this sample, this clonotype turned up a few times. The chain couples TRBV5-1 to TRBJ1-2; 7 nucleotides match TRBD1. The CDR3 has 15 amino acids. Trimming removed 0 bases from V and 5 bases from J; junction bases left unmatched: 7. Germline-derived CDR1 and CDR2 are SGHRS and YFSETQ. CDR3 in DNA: TGCGCCAGCAGCTTGGCCGTGGGACAGAGATATGGCTACACCTTC. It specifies CASSLAVGQRYGYTF.

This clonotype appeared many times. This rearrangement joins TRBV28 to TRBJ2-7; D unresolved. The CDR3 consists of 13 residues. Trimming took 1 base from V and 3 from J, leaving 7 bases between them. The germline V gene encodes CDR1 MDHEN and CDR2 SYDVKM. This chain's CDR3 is CASSLYLGYEQYF. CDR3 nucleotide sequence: TGTGCCAGCAGTTTATATCTCGGCTACGAGCAGTACTTC.

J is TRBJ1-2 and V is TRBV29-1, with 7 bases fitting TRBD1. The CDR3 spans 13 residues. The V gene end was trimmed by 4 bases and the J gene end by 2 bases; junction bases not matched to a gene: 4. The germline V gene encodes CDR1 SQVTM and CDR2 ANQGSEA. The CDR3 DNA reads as TGCAGCGTTGGGGCAGGGGGGAACTATGGCTACACCTTC. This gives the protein CSVGAGGNYGYTF.

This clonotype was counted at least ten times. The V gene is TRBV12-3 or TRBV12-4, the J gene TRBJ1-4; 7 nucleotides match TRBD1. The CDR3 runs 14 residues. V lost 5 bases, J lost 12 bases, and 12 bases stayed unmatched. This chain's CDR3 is CASSRGGAGMELFF. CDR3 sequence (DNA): TGTGCCAGCAGTAGAGGGGGCGCGGGAATGGAACTGTTTTTT.

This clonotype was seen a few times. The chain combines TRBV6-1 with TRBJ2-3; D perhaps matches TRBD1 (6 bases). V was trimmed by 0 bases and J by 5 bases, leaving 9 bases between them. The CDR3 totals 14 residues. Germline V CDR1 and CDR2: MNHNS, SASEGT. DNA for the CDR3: TGTGCCAGCAGTGAAGCGTACAGGGAAGATACGCAGTATTTT. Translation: CASSEAYREDTQYF.

Here the CDR3 reads CASSQADRNTGELFF. CDR3 bases: TGCGCCAGCAGCCAAGCAGACAGGAACACCGGGGAGCTGTTTTTT. The chain combines TRBV4-1 with TRBJ2-2; D is perhaps TRBD1 (5 bases). The CDR3 runs 15 residues. Between the trimmed V and J ends, which lost 1 base and 1 base, there was a span of 7 bases. Germline V gene sequence: CDR1 MGHRA, CDR2 YSYEKL.

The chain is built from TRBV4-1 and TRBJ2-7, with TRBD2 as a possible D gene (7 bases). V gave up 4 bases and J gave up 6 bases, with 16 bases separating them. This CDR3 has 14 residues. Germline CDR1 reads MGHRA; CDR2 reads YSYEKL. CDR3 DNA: TGCGCCAGCAGCCGAGGGGGGGCGCCTGCCGAGCAGTACTTC. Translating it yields CASSRGGAPAEQYF.

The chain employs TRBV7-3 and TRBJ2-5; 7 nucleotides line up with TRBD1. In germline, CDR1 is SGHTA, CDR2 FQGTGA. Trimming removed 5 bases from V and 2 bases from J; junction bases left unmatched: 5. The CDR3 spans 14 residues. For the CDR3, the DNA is TGTGCCAGCAGCCTCTTGGGACAGCAAGAGACCCAGTACTTC. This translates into CASSLLGQQETQYF.